This T cell receptor beta chain was found in a study of T cells in Graves' hyperthyroidism and ophthalmopathy. CDR3 length: 15 amino acids. V was pared by 5 bases and J by 3 bases, with 15 bases between. In germline, CDR1 is MDHEN, CDR2 SYDVKM. The TCR beta CDR3 regions underwent amplification using RNA transcripts as the source. The HTBI primer set drove a first-round RT-PCR of the TCR CDR3. MiXCR, applied by TCRdb to the multiplex PCR reads, yields one record per CDR3 protein. Of around 690,000 distinct CDR3 sequences in the sample, around 15% were seen once. Only a few counts were recorded for this clonotype.

Sequenced sample: blood. This TCR was sampled from a man aged 50 or older with Graves' hyperthyroidism. The chain links TRBV28 to TRBJ2-3; tentatively, D is TRBD1 or TRBD2 (5 bases each). The CDR3 sequence: CASSPPGPKTDTQYF. CDR3 bases: TGTGCCAGCAGTCCCCCGGGGCCCAAGACAGATACGCAGTATTTT.